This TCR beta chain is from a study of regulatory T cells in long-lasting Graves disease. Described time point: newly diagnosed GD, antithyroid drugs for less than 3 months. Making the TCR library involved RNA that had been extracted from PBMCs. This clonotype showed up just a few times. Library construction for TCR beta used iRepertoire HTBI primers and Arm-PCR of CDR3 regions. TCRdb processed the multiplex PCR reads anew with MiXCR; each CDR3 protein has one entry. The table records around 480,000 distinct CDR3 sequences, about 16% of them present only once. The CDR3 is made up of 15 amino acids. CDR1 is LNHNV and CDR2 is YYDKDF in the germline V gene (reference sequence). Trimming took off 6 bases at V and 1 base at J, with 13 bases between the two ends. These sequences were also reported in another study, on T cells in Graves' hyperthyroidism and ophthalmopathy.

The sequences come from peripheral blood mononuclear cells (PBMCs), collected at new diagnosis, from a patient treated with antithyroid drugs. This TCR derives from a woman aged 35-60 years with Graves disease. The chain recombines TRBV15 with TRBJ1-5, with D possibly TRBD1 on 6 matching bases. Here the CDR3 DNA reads TGTGCCACCAGTATGAGGGGGACAAGCAATCAGCCCCAGCATTTT. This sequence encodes CATSMRGTSNQPQHF.